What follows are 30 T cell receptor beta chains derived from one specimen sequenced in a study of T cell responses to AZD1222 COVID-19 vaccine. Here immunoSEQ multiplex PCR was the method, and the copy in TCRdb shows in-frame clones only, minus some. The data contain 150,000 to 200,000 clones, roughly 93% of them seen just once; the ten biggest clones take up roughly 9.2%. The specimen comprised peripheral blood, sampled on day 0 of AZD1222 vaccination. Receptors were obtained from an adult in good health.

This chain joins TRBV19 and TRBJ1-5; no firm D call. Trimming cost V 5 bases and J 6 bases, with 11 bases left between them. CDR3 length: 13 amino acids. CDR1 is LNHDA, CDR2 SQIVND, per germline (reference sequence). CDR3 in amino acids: CASSSVNGQPQHF. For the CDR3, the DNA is TGTGCCAGTAGTTCTGTGAATGGTCAGCCCCAGCATTTT.

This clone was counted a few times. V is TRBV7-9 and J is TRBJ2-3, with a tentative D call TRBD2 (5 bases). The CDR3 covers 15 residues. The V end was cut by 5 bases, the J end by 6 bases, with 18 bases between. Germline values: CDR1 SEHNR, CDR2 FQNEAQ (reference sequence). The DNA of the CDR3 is TGTGCCAGCAGCCTATACGACCCGGGGAGCGATACGCAGTATTTT. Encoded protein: CASSLYDPGSDTQYF.

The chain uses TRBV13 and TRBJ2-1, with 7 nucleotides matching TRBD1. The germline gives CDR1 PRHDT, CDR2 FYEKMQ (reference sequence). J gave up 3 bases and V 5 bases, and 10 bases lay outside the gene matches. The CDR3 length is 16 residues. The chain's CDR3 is CASSTQTRDSYNEQFF. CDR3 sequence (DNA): TGTGCCAGCAGCACCCAGACCAGGGACAGCTACAATGAGCAGTTCTTC.

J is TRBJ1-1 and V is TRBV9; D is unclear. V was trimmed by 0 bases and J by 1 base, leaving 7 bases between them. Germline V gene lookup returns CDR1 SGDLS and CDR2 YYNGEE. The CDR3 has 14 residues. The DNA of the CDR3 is TGTGCCAGCAGCGTAGAATCCAGGAACACTGAAGCTTTCTTT. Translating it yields CASSVESRNTEAFF.

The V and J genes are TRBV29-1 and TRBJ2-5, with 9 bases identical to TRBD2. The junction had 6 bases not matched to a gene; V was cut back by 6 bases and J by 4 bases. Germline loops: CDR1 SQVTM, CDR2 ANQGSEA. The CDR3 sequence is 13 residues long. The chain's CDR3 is CSVCILAGETQYF. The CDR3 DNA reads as TGCAGCGTCTGTATACTAGCGGGAGAGACCCAGTACTTC.

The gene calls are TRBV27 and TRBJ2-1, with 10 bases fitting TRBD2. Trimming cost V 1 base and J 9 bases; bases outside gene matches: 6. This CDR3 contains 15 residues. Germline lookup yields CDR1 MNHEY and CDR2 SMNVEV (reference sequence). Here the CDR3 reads CASSLFLAGAGEQFF. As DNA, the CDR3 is TGTGCCAGCAGTTTATTTCTAGCGGGAGCGGGTGAGCAGTTCTTC.

This chain's CDR3 is CASSLGLGLAGRTYEQYF. The CDR3 DNA reads as TGTGCCAGCAGCTTGGGTCTGGGACTAGCGGGAAGAACCTACGAGCAGTACTTC. The gene calls are TRBV5-4 and TRBJ2-7; 13 bases fit TRBD2. V shed 0 bases, J shed 2 bases, and the junction held 8 bases outside the gene matches. This CDR3 has 18 amino acids. The germline CDR1 and CDR2 sequences are SGHNT and YYREEE (reference sequence).

The CDR3 protein is CARRRNTEAFF. Written as DNA, the CDR3 is TGTGCCAGACGTAGGAACACTGAAGCTTTCTTT. The rearrangement links TRBV2 to TRBJ1-1; D ambiguous. Per germline, CDR1 SNHLY and CDR2 FYNNEI. This CDR3 comprises 11 residues. V was trimmed by 9 bases and J by 1 base, leaving 6 bases between them.

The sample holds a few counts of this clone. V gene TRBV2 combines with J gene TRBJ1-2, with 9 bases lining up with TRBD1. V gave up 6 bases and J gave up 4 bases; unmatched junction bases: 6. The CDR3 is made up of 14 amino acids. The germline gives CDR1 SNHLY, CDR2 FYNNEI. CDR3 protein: CASSDDRGTYGYTF. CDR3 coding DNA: TGTGCCAGCAGCGATGACAGGGGGACCTATGGCTACACCTTC.

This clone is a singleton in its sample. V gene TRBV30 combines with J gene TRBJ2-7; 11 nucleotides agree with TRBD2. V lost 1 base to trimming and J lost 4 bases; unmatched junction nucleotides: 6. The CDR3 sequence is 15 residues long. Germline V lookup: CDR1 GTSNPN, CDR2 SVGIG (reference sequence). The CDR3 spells CAWSEIAGGLYEQYF. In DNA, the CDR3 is TGTGCCTGGAGTGAAATAGCGGGAGGGTTGTACGAGCAGTACTTC.

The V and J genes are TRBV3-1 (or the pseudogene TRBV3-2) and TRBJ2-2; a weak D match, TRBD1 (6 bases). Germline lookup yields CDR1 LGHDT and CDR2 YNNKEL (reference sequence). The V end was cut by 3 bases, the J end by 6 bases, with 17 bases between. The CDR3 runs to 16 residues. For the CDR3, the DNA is TGTGCCAGCAGCCAGCAGGGGTTTCGTAAAGCCGGGGAGCTGTTTTTT. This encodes CASSQQGFRKAGELFF.

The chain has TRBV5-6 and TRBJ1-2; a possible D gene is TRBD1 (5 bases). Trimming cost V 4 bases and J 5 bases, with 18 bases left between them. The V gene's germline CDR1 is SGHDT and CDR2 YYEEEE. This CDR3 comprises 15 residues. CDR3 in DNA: TGTGCCAGCAGCCCACCGGGAGGGGAAAGGTATGGCTACACCTTC. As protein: CASSPPGGERYGYTF.

CDR3 DNA sequence: TGTGCCAGCAGTTTCTCCCCCTTCCGTGACAGCTTTTACGAGCAGTACTTC. This encodes CASSFSPFRDSFYEQYF. The chain uses TRBV28 and TRBJ2-7, with a weak D call TRBD1 (5 bases). Germline CDR1 and CDR2: MDHEN and SYDVKM. This CDR3 has 17 residues. Trimming shortened V by 3 bases and J by 4 bases, and 22 bases separated the two germline ends.

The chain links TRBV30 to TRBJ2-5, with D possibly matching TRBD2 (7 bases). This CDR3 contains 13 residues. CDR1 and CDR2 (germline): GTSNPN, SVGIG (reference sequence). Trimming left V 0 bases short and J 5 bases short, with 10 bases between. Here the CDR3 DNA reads TGTGCCTGGAGTGTCGGGGGGCGGGAGACCCAGTACTTC. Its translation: CAWSVGGRETQYF.

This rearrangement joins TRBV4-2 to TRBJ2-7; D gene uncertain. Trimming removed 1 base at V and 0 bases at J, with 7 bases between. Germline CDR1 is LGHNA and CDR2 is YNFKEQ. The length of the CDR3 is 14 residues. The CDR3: CASSQAPGSYEQYF. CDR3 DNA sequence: TGTGCCAGCAGCCAAGCCCCCGGCTCCTACGAGCAGTACTTC.

This CDR3 is CASSLYQGLAANTGELFF. CDR3 nucleotides: TGTGCCAGCAGCTTGTATCAAGGACTAGCGGCGAACACCGGGGAGCTGTTTTTT. This chain joins TRBV5-6 and TRBJ2-2, with TRBD2 identical over 10 bases. Germline lookup yields CDR1 SGHDT and CDR2 YYEEEE. The CDR3 covers 18 residues. V was clipped by 1 base and J by 0 bases; unmatched bases: 6.

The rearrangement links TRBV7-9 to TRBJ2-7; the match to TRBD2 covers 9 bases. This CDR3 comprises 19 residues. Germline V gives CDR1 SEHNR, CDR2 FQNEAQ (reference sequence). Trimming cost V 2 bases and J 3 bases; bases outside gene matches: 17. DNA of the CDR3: TGTGCCAGCAGCTTACGGGCTAGCGGGACAATCGGACTAGGCTACGAGCAGTACTTC. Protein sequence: CASSLRASGTIGLGYEQYF.

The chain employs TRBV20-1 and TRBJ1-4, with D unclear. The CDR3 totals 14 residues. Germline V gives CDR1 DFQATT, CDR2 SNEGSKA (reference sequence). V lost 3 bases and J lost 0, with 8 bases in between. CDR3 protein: CSASQDATNEKLFF. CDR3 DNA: TGCAGTGCTAGTCAGGACGCAACTAATGAAAAACTGTTTTTT.

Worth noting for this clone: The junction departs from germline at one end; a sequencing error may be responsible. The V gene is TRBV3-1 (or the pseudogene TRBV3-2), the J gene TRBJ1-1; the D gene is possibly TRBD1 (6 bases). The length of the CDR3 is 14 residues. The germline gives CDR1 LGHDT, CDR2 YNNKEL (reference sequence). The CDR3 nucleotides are TGTGCCAGCAGCCAAGCTGACAGGAACCCTGAAGCTTTCTTT. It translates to CASSQADRNPEAFF.

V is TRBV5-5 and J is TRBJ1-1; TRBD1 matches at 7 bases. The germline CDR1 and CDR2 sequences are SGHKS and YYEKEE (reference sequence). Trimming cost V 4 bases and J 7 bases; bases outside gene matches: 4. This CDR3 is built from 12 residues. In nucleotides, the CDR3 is TGTGCCAGCAGCATCACAGGGGATGAAGCTTTCTTT. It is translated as CASSITGDEAFF.

This chain's CDR3 is CASSFVQGASVEQYF. The CDR3 DNA reads as TGTGCCAGCAGTTTTGTTCAGGGGGCCTCTGTCGAGCAGTACTTC. This chain connects TRBV28 to TRBJ2-7, with 8 nucleotides matching TRBD1. Germline values: CDR1 MDHEN, CDR2 SYDVKM. The CDR3 is 15 amino acids. Trimming removed 3 bases from V and 6 bases from J; junction bases left unmatched: 10.

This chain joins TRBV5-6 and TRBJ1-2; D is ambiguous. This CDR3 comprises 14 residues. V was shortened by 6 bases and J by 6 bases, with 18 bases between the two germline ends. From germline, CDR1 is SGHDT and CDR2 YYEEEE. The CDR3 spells CASNPVSSGHGYTF. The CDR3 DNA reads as TGTGCCAGCAACCCCGTGTCCTCGGGCCATGGCTACACCTTC.

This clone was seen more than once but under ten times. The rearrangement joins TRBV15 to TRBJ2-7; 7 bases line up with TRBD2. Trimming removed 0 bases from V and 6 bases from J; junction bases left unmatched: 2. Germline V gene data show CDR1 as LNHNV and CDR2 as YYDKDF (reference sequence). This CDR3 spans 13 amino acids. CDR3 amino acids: CATSRELASEQYF. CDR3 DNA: TGTGCCACCAGCAGAGAACTAGCGAGCGAGCAGTACTTC.

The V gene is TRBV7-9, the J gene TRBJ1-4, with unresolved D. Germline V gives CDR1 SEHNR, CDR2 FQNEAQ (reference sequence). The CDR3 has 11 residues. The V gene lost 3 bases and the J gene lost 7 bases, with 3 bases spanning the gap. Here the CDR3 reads CASSFLEKLFF. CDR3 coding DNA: TGTGCCAGCAGCTTTCTTGAAAAACTGTTTTTT.

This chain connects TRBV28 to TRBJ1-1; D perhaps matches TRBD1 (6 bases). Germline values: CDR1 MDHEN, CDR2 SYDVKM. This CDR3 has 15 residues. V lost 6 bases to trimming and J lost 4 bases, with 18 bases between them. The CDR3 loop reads CASRPHQQGITEAFF. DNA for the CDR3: TGTGCCAGCAGACCCCACCAACAGGGTATCACTGAAGCTTTCTTT.

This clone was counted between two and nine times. The CDR3 reads CASSQTSGRDYEQYF. The CDR3 DNA reads TGTGCCAGCAGCCAGACTAGCGGGAGGGACTACGAGCAGTACTTC. The chain couples TRBV4-2 to TRBJ2-7; 14 bases line up with TRBD2. The junction had 1 base not matched to a gene; V was cut back by 3 bases and J by 3 bases. In germline, CDR1 is LGHNA, CDR2 YNFKEQ. The CDR3 sequence is 15 residues long.

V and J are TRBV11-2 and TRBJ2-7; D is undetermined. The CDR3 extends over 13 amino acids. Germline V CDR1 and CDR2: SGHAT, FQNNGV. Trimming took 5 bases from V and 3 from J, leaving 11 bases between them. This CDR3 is CASSPDRVYEQYF. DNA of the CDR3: TGTGCCAGCAGCCCGGACCGAGTCTACGAGCAGTACTTC.

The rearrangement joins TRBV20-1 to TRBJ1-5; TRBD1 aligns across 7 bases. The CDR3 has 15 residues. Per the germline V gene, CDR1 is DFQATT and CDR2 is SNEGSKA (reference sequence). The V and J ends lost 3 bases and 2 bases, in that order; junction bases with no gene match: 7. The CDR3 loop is CSASPTGRGNQPQHF. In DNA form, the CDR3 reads TGCAGTGCTAGTCCGACAGGGAGAGGCAATCAGCCCCAGCATTTT.

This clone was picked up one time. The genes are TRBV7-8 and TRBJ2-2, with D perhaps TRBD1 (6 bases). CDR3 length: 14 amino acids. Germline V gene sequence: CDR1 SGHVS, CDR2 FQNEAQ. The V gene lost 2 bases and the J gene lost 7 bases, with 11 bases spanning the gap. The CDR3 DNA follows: TGTGCCAGCAGCTTATCAGGGGCGAGCGGGGAGCTGTTTTTT. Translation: CASSLSGASGELFF.

The CDR3 region is CASSPGREETQYF. DNA of the CDR3: TGTGCCAGCAGCCCTGGGAGGGAAGAGACCCAGTACTTC. The V call is TRBV5-4, the J call TRBJ2-5, with TRBD2 identical over 7 bases. CDR1 SGHNT and CDR2 YYREEE come from the germline V gene (reference sequence). Trimming removed 4 bases from V and 3 bases from J; junction bases left unmatched: 3. This CDR3 has 13 amino acids. Full variable domain (remainder filled in from reference TRBV5-4 and TRBJ2-5): ETGVTQSPTHLIKTRGQQVTLRCSSQSGHNTVSWYQQALGQGPQFIFQYYREEENGRGNFPPRFSGLQFPNYSSELNVNALELDDSALYLCASSPGREETQYFGPGTRLLVL.